The rows below give T cell receptor beta chains drawn from one sample of a study of blood T cell repertoires in COVID-19. Repertoires were generated with immunoSEQ multiplex PCR, while TCRdb's copy carries only in-frame clones and drops some. The sample contains about 180,000 clones, about 88% of which appear only once. The sequencing input was peripheral blood. The receptor source for this set is a woman younger than 45 with active or convalescent COVID-19. Each CDR3 is given with its conserved first and last residue. D genes are given only for firm matches. Size values are once, few and many counts, or a class for expanded clones, and some rows have none.

j_call d_call clone_size v_call cdr3_aa cdr3_nt
TRBJ1-6 NA few TRBV18 CASSPGQIESPLHF TGTGCCAGCTCACCAGGGCAGATCGAGTCACCCCTCCACTTT
TRBJ1-2 TRBD1 NA TRBV18 CASSPGAGQPSSTTNYGYTF TGTGCCAGCTCACCGGGGGCGGGACAGCCATCTTCAACGACTAACTATGGCTACACCTTC
TRBJ2-3 NA few TRBV6-5 CATKGRGAGDTQYF TGTGCCACGAAGGGGAGGGGGGCCGGAGATACGCAGTATTTT
TRBJ1-5 TRBD1 many TRBV5-6 CASSSRDRVNQPQHF TGTGCCAGCAGTTCCCGGGACAGAGTTAATCAGCCCCAGCATTTT
TRBJ1-1 TRBD1 NA TRBV6-5 CASSYSGGNTEAFF TGTGCCAGCAGTTACTCAGGGGGCAACACTGAAGCTTTCTTT
TRBJ1-5 NA NA TRBV21-1 CASSKARQPQHF TGTGCCAGCAGCAAAGCGCGTCAGCCCCAGCATTTT
TRBJ2-2 NA NA TRBV4-1 CASNQRSGDGELFF TGCGCCAGCAACCAGAGGTCGGGGGACGGGGAGCTGTTTTTT
TRBJ1-1 NA NA TRBV14 CASSPRDFF TGTGCCAGCAGCCCGAGGGATTTCTTT
TRBJ2-7 NA NA TRBV10-3 CAIRKDSYEQYF TGTGCCATCAGGAAGGACAGCTACGAGCAGTACTTC
TRBJ2-2 TRBD1 NA TRBV11-2 CASSLLGQGSGELFF TGTGCCAGCAGCTTATTGGGACAGGGGTCCGGGGAGCTGTTTTTT
TRBJ2-2 TRBD1 once TRBV5-1 CASSVGQSTGELFF TGCGCCAGCAGCGTGGGACAGTCCACCGGGGAGCTGTTTTTT
TRBJ2-4 TRBD1 NA TRBV19 CASIPTGLNIQYF TGTGCCAGTATTCCGACAGGGCTGAACATTCAGTACTTC
TRBJ1-1 NA NA TRBV14 CASSQGAGTEAFF TGTGCCAGCAGCCAGGGGGCAGGAACTGAAGCTTTCTTT
TRBJ2-3 NA few TRBV2 CARGTTSTDTQYF TGTGCCAGGGGGACAACCAGCACAGATACGCAGTATTTT
TRBJ1-5 NA NA TRBV20-1 CSASVSYSNQPQHF TGCAGTGCTAGTGTCAGTTATAGCAATCAGCCCCAGCATTTT
TRBJ2-3 NA few TRBV7-2 CASSLGLQSSTDTQYF TGTGCCAGCAGCTTAGGTCTACAGTCTAGCACAGATACGCAGTATTTT
TRBJ1-2 NA NA TRBV2 CASSEGQGYGYTF TGTGCCAGCAGTGAGGGGCAGGGTTATGGCTACACCTTC
TRBJ2-3 NA NA TRBV3-1/TRBV3-2 CASSVTHSADTQYF TGTGCCAGCAGCGTGACTCATTCCGCAGATACGCAGTATTTT
TRBJ2-1 TRBD2 NA TRBV24-1 CATSDYLAGGNNEQFF TGTGCCACCAGTGACTACTTAGCGGGAGGCAACAATGAGCAGTTCTTC
TRBJ1-4 TRBD1 NA TRBV30 CAWGVRGRGEKLFF TGTGCCTGGGGGGTCAGGGGGCGCGGGGAAAAACTGTTTTTT
TRBJ1-4 TRBD1 NA TRBV5-3 CGTGGYTNEKLFF TGTGGCACAGGGGGCTATACTAATGAAAAACTGTTTTTT
TRBJ1-2 TRBD1 NA TRBV18 CASSPDRQGWGYTF TGTGCCAGCTCACCGGACCGACAGGGTTGGGGCTACACCTTC
TRBJ2-3 NA NA TRBV19 CASSINTDTQYF TGTGCCAGTAGTATCAACACAGATACGCAGTATTTT
TRBJ1-5 TRBD1 NA TRBV7-2 CASSPRQGGQPQHF TGTGCCAGCAGCCCGCGACAGGGAGGTCAGCCCCAGCATTTT